This TCR beta chain was captured by sequencing in a study of blood T cell repertoires in COVID-19 (dated by TCRdb to about 2020). At the level of the whole study: The collaborator samples originated in the United States, Italy and Spain and spanned the acute and convalescent phases of COVID-19. Sample metadata almost always included a de-identified subject ID, COVID-19 status, age in years and sex. Samples came from the ongoing ImmuneRACE study (first 160 participants) plus 1,254 subjects from 6 global collaborators. The material from the prospective study consisted of cDNA or gDNA derived from T cells, B-cell-depleted T cells, or PBMCs. Subjects who had been exposed to COVID-19, were actively infected with it, or had recovered from it provided the deeply sampled blood TCRbeta repertoires that made up the dataset. The repertoires were made available in a free public database intended to serve as a resource for research on the immune response to SARS-CoV-2. Where available, HLA class I and class II types were obtained from metadata supplied by the sample provider rather than from assay-based typing. Beyond this particular receptor, the publication reports: The quantity of clinical and demographic metadata differed by source and by participant and was supplied without curation.

Participants in the prospective study were enrolled through a virtual design, were aged roughly 18 to 100 years, and lived in fewer than 30 United States geographic areas. In the prospective study, participants were assigned to cohorts based on the clinical history participants reported in a screening survey and a study questionnaire. Recovered participants in ImmuneRACE Cohort 3 were defined as having two consecutive negative NP/OP PCR tests, clearance from a healthcare professional, or resolution of symptoms. In the prospective study, mobile phlebotomists collected whole blood, serum and a nasopharyngeal or oropharyngeal swab from each participant. Over a roughly 2-month period, participants in the prospective study had the option of providing additional blood draws and questionnaires. Blood samples from the prospective study were shipped frozen or at room temperature prior to DNA extraction.

A note on this clone: Its antigen remains unidentified. Base-call qualities are not available, and no considerably larger clone is one nucleotide away.

TCRbeta CDR3 regions were amplified from genomic DNA by means of the immunoSEQ Assay, a bias-controlled multiplex PCR. Per the original workflow: Nucleated cell counts per sample were estimated from amplification of reference gene primers within the assay. Sequence reads were collapsed and filtered to measure the absolute abundance of every unique TCRbeta CDR3 rearrangement. Productive Simpson clonality was computed per sample as the square root of Simpson's diversity index over productive rearrangements. Held by TCRdb, this immuneACCESS table contains in-frame sequences only and omits some clones. Under half of the omission traces to an unresolved V gene where checked; the cause of the rest is unknown. The V and J calls and clone size are taken from that table; D and trimming were inferred from the DNA. A total of a few hundred thousand clones appear in this sample, around 85% of them only once. The ten largest account for more than 7.5% of the sample.

V was cut back by 5 bases and J by 0 bases, leaving a gap of 10 bases between them. The CDR3 holds 14 amino acids from the cysteine to the phenylalanine. Kept here is only the CDR3 DNA, which spans 42 bases and is read in frame from base 1. The germline V gene (reference sequence) supplies CDR1 LNHDA and CDR2 SQIVND. The receptor was isolated from a woman aged 60 to 75 who had recovered from COVID-19. Sequenced input: PBMCs or T cells enriched from blood (not recorded which). The V and J genes are TRBV19 and TRBJ1-1; a weak D assignment points to TRBD1 (6 bases agree). The CDR3 protein is CASSSTGMNTEAFF. The DNA sequence reads TGTGCCAGTAGTTCGACAGGCATGAACACTGAAGCTTTCTTT.